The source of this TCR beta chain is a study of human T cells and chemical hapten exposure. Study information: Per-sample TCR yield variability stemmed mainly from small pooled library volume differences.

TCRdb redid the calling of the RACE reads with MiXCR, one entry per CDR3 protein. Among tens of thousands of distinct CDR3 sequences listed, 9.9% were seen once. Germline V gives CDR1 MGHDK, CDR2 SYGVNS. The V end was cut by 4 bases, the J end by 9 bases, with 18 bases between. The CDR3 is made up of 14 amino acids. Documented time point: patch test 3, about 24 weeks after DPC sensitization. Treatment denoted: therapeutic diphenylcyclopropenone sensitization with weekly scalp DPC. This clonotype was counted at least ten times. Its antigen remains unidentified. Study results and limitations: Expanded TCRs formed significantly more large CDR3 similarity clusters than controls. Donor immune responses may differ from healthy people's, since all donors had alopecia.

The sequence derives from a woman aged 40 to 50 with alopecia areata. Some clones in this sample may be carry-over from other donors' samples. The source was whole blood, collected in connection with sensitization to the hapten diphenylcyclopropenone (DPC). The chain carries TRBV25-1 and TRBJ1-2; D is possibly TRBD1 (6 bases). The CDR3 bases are TGTGCCAGCAGTGGTACAGGGAATTTGTTGCGCTACACCTTC. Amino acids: CASSGTGNLLRYTF.